What follows are 19 T cell receptor beta chains derived from one specimen sequenced in a study of PD-1 blockade in classical Hodgkin lymphoma. This sample's time point: cycle 4 day 1 (C4D1), after less than 7 weeks of nivolumab. Every patient relapsed after autologous stem cell transplantation, and brentuximab vedotin exposure varied. Profiled with immunoSEQ multiplex PCR; TCRdb holds only in-frame clones, not every one. The top ten clones hold under 3.5% of a sample with some 95,000 clones, 75% to 95% of them seen once. Here the sequenced sample was peripheral blood mononuclear cells (PBMCs), taken before the fourth cycle of nivolumab. These receptor sequences come from a human donor with classical Hodgkin lymphoma.

This chain links TRBV5-4 with TRBJ2-7, with TRBD2 matching 11 bases. The germline V gene has CDR1 SGHNT and CDR2 YYREEE (reference sequence). The CDR3 has 15 residues. V dropped 6 bases and J dropped 3; count of bases not matched to a gene: 8. CDR3 loop: CASTRTSGRYYEQYF. The CDR3 nucleotides are TGTGCCAGCACCCGGACTAGCGGGCGTTACTACGAGCAGTACTTC.

This CDR3 reads CASSPVITGTYWFF. The DNA of the CDR3 is TGTGCCAGCAGCCCAGTAATAACCGGGACTTATTGGTTCTTC. The chain employs TRBV7-6 and TRBJ2-1; D may be TRBD2 (6 bases). Germline V gives CDR1 SGHVS, CDR2 FNYEAQ. Deletions cut 5 bases from V and 15 bases from J, with 23 bases between. The CDR3 covers 14 residues.

The chain uses TRBV9 and TRBJ2-7, with 12 bases lining up with TRBD1. This CDR3 has 14 residues. Per the germline V gene, CDR1 is SGDLS and CDR2 is YYNGEE. With V trimmed by 6 bases and J by 5 bases, 6 bases remained unmatched. The CDR3 spells CASTAGTGGNEQYF. CDR3 DNA sequence: TGTGCCAGCACGGCCGGGACAGGGGGCAACGAGCAGTACTTC.

This clone was recorded only once. This rearrangement joins TRBV27 to TRBJ2-1; the match to TRBD2 covers 10 bases. Germline CDR1 MNHEY, CDR2 SMNVEV (reference sequence). CDR3 size: 14 residues. V trimming: 6 bases; J trimming: 5 bases; junction bases outside the gene matches: 4. The CDR3 loop is CASRTSGVDNEQFF. The CDR3 region has the DNA TGTGCCAGCAGAACTAGCGGGGTGGACAATGAGCAGTTCTTC.

This chain connects TRBV6-6 to TRBJ1-6, with D perhaps matching TRBD1 (6 bases). Trimming stripped 3 bases from V and 8 bases from J, with 17 bases between. CDR1 and CDR2 (germline): MNHNY, SVGAGI (reference sequence). This CDR3 has 16 amino acids. The CDR3 spells CASSYRGGHWDSPLHF. For the CDR3, the DNA is TGTGCCAGCAGTTATCGGGGGGGGCATTGGGATTCACCCCTCCACTTT.

The rearrangement joins TRBV7-6 to TRBJ1-4, with 9 bases matching TRBD1. Germline V gene lookup returns CDR1 SGHVS and CDR2 FNYEAQ. Trimming cost V 2 bases and J 7 bases; bases outside gene matches: 8. This CDR3 spans 16 amino acids. The CDR3 DNA sequence: TGTGCCAGCAGCTTACAACCGGGACAGGGTGGTGAAAAACTGTTTTTT. Translated, it gives CASSLQPGQGGEKLFF.

This rearrangement joins TRBV27 to TRBJ1-5; D might be TRBD1 (6 bases). CDR3 length equals 14 residues. V was clipped by 2 bases and J by 6 bases, with 11 bases between them. The V gene's germline CDR1 is MNHEY and CDR2 SMNVEV (reference sequence). The CDR3 DNA follows: TGTGCCAGCAGTTTACACCTAGGGGGTCAGCCCCAGCATTTT. Its translation: CASSLHLGGQPQHF.

This clone was found once. V and J are TRBV7-6 and TRBJ1-1; possibly TRBD1 for D (5 bases). This CDR3 contains 14 residues. Trimming stripped 1 base from V and 3 bases from J, with 9 bases between. Per the germline V gene, CDR1 is SGHVS and CDR2 is FNYEAQ. CDR3 sequence reads: CASSLGGRHTEAFF. The CDR3 DNA reads TGTGCCAGCAGCTTAGGGGGCCGTCACACTGAAGCTTTCTTT.

The chain recombines TRBV2 with TRBJ1-1; no clear D gene. CDR3 size: 13 residues. CDR1 is SNHLY, CDR2 FYNNEI, per germline. The V gene lost 0 bases and the J gene lost 8 bases, with 10 bases spanning the gap. CDR3 sequence reads: CASSEAVGVEAFF. CDR3 DNA sequence: TGTGCCAGCAGTGAAGCTGTAGGAGTAGAAGCTTTCTTT.

The chain's CDR3 is CASSSTVEVNYNSPLHF. As DNA, the CDR3 is TGTGCCAGCAGTTCGACGGTCGAAGTGAACTATAATTCACCCCTCCACTTT. This chain uses TRBV28 with TRBJ1-6; D remains ambiguous. Germline CDR1 and CDR2: MDHEN and SYDVKM. V lost 4 bases, J lost 3 bases, and 16 bases lay in between. This CDR3 is built from 17 residues.

In the case of this clone: Within the sample, other DNA sequences also encode this same CDR3. The gene calls are TRBV25-1 and TRBJ1-4, with a possible D match to TRBD1 (6 bases). V lost 6 bases, J lost 3 bases, and 11 bases lay in between. CDR1 MGHDK and CDR2 SYGVNS come from the germline V gene. This CDR3 comprises 14 residues. This chain's CDR3 is CASSRDNANEKLFF. The CDR3 DNA follows: TGTGCCAGCAGCCGGGACAATGCTAATGAAAAACTGTTTTTT.

The chain employs TRBV7-2 and TRBJ2-7; 8 bases map to TRBD2. In germline, CDR1 is SGHTA, CDR2 FQGNSA. The V gene end was trimmed by 5 bases and the J gene end by 4 bases; junction bases not matched to a gene: 13. This CDR3 region has 16 residues. CDR3 sequence (DNA): TGTGCCAGCAGCCCCTCTGGGCGGGGGGCTATATACGAGCAGTACTTC. This sequence encodes CASSPSGRGAIYEQYF.

The chain joins TRBV5-1 to TRBJ2-5; weak D call: TRBD1 (6 bases). V was shortened by 0 bases and J by 11 bases, with 8 bases between the two germline ends. Germline CDR1 is SGHRS and CDR2 is YFSETQ. The CDR3 length is 11 residues. CDR3 sequence reads: CASSLGQVQYF. Here the CDR3 DNA reads TGCGCCAGCAGCTTGGGACAGGTGCAGTACTTC. Variable domain in full (rest from reference TRBV5-1 and TRBJ2-5): KAGVTQTPRYLIKTRGQQVTLSCSPISGHRSVSWYQQTPGQGLQFLFEYFSETQRNKGNFPGRFSGRQFSNSRSEMNVSTLELGDSALYLCASSLGQVQYFGPGTRLLVL.

The chain joins TRBV5-1 to TRBJ1-3; D might be TRBD1 (5 bases). Trimming took 4 bases from V and 6 from J, leaving 20 bases between them. There are 16 residues in the CDR3. The germline CDR1 and CDR2 sequences are SGHRS and YFSETQ. CDR3 residues: CASSNPPGLEENTIYF. CDR3 sequence (DNA): TGCGCCAGCAGCAACCCCCCAGGGTTAGAGGAAAACACCATATATTTT.

This CDR3 is CASSRTEGVVMKAFF. The DNA of the CDR3 is TGTGCCAGCAGTCGAACGGAGGGGGTGGTAATGAAAGCTTTCTTT. V gene TRBV7-6 combines with J gene TRBJ1-1; D is perhaps TRBD1 (6 bases). The V and J ends lost 6 bases and 9 bases respectively, with 23 bases between them. CDR3 length: 15 amino acids. From germline, CDR1 is SGHVS and CDR2 FNYEAQ.

For this clone: The same CDR3 arises from other DNA sequences in this sample as well. The DNA of the CDR3 is TGTGCCAGTACCACGCTGGGGGGGTCTAGCACAGATACGCAGTATTTT. Its translation is CASTTLGGSSTDTQYF. V is TRBV19 and J is TRBJ2-3; 7 positions agree with TRBD2. V dropped 7 bases and J dropped 0; count of bases not matched to a gene: 10. The CDR3 totals 16 residues. Germline values: CDR1 LNHDA, CDR2 SQIVND (reference sequence).

The chain links TRBV6-6 to TRBJ1-4; unclear D gene. The ends were cut back, 2 bases at V and 5 bases at J, with 12 bases in the middle. The CDR3 is made up of 15 amino acids. Germline V gene lookup returns CDR1 MNHNY and CDR2 SVGAGI (reference sequence). CDR3 sequence: CASSYPTATNEKLFF. The CDR3 DNA reads as TGTGCCAGCAGTTACCCCACAGCTACAAATGAAAAACTGTTTTTT.

The chain links TRBV4-2 to TRBJ1-4; no reliable D call. Trimming pared 1 base from V and 7 bases from J, leaving 10 bases between. The CDR3 totals 14 residues. Germline CDR1 is LGHNA and CDR2 is YNFKEQ. DNA of the CDR3: TGTGCCAGCAGCCAAGTGCCAGGAGGTGAAAAACTGTTTTTT. Translating gives CASSQVPGGEKLFF.

This clone was recorded only once. The chain recombines TRBV5-1 with TRBJ2-5; TRBD1 agrees at 7 bases. The J segment lost 6 bases and the V segment lost 0 bases, leaving 8 bases of the junction unmatched. The CDR3 sequence is 15 residues long. Germline values: CDR1 SGHRS, CDR2 YFSETQ. The CDR3 loop reads CASSLGGQGEKTQYF. CDR3 in DNA: TGCGCCAGCAGCTTGGGAGGGCAGGGGGAAAAGACCCAGTACTTC.